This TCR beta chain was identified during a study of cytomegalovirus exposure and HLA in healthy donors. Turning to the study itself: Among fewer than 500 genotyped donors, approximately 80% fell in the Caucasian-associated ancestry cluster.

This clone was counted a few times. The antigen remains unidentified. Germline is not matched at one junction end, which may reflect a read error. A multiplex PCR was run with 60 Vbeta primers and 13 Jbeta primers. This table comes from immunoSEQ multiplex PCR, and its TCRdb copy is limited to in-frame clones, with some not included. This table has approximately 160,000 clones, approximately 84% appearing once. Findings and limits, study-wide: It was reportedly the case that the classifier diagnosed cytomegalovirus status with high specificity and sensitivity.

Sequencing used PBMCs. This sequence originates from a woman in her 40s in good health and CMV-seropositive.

The CDR3 DNA sequence: TGTTCCAGCAGGACGACAGGGGACGGAAGTTCACCCCTCCACTTT. This gives the protein CSSRTTGDGSSPLHF. The chain links TRBV7-9 to TRBJ1-6; 8 bases match TRBD1. There are 15 residues in the CDR3. CDR1 and CDR2 from the germline V gene are SEHNR and FQNEAQ (reference sequence).